Below are 3 T cell receptor beta chains sequenced from a single sample in a study of response to subunit inactivated influenza vaccine. TCRdb re-called the RT-PCR reads through MiXCR, storing one row per CDR3 protein. The sample carries under 200,000 distinct CDR3 sequences, around a tenth recorded once. The sequenced sample was CD8+ T cells sorted from PBMCs, obtained 23 months after vaccination. All receptors come from a man aged 50-75 years who received an inactivated influenza vaccine.

This clonotype showed up just a few times. This chain uses TRBV29-1 with TRBJ2-1; TRBD2 matches 8 bases. There are 13 residues in the CDR3. CDR1 and CDR2 from the germline V gene are SQVTM and ANQGSEA. J gave up 7 bases and V 5 bases, and 7 bases lay outside the gene matches. The CDR3 DNA is TGCAGCGTTTACGGACTAGCACATAATGAGCAGTTCTTC. Translating gives CSVYGLAHNEQFF.

The rearrangement joins TRBV11-2 to TRBJ2-5, with 11 bases fitting TRBD1. Unmatched junction bases numbered 3, after V lost 1 base and J lost 5 bases. Germline CDR1 SGHAT, CDR2 FQNNGV. This CDR3 contains 15 residues. CDR3 sequence (DNA): TGTGCCAGCAGCTTAGGGACAGGGGGCATCGAGACCCAGTACTTC. Its translation: CASSLGTGGIETQYF.

V gene TRBV4-1 combines with J gene TRBJ2-3; D not certain. Germline V gene sequence: CDR1 MGHRA, CDR2 YSYEKL. With 1 base removed from V and 3 bases from J, the gap between germline ends came to 14 bases. The CDR3 spans 16 residues. The CDR3 nucleotides read TGCGCCAGCAGCCAAGTGAGTGTACTATGGACAGATACGCAGTATTTT. This codes for CASSQVSVLWTDTQYF.